This record looks at one T cell receptor beta chain sequence and its context. Its antigen has not been determined. No quality values exist for individual bases; no much larger clone is one base distant. This specimen comes from a study of OX40 agonist ivuxolimab in advanced cancers. A note on the overall study: Ivuxolimab, which targeted the costimulatory receptor OX40 (CD134), was an agonistic, fully human IgG2 monoclonal antibody. The dose-escalation cohort was over 70% male with a mean age of roughly 60 years, ranging from roughly 20 to 80. Partial responses occurred in three dose-escalation patients, of whom one had hepatocellular carcinoma and two had cutaneous melanoma. The paper describes the monotherapy dose-escalation part (N of about 54 patients) of the phase I trial of ivuxolimab. Patients were allowed to have had prior anti-PD-1, anti-PD-L1 or anti-CTLA-4 therapy, and approximately 37% of the dose-escalation patients had been treated with checkpoint inhibitors. Of the 50 to 55 dose-escalation patients, hepatocellular carcinoma was present in around 19, melanoma in about 15, renal cell carcinoma in 9 and head and neck cancer in 9. Intravenous ivuxolimab was administered to patients every 2 weeks at six dose levels: 0.01, 0.1, 0.3, 1.5, 3 and 10 mg/kg. The purpose of peripheral TCRbeta sequencing was to test whether ivuxolimab changed TCR sequence diversity and led to clonal T-cell expansion.

V is trimmed back by 1 base and J by 4 bases, and the junction contains 6 bases that no gene match accounts for. According to the germline V gene, CDR1 reads SGDLS and CDR2 reads YYNGEE. Including cysteine and phenylalanine, the CDR3 has 15 amino acids. The sequence is cut down to CDR3 DNA, 45 bases in frame from base 1. Genomic DNA was extracted from sorted cells for sequencing of the TCRbeta CDR3 region. The immunoSEQ Assay was used to sequence the TCRbeta CDR3 regions. TCRdb stores this immuneACCESS table with in-frame sequences only. Part of the clones is absent; in the studies checked, under half of the shortfall reflects unresolved V genes, and no reason is known for the rest. This sample gives tens of thousands of clones in total; 86% of them show up just once. The biggest ten clones account for around 0.7% of the sample. Patients with autoimmune disease history or receiving systemic immunosuppression were excluded from the trial. Peripheral blood for TCR sequencing was collected from all dose cohorts at baseline, on cycle 4 day 1, and on cycle 7 day 1. Samples were obtained from an open-label, multicenter, first-in-human phase I dose-escalation trial of ivuxolimab. The trial enrolled adults with locally advanced or metastatic head and neck squamous cell, hepatocellular, melanoma or renal cell carcinoma. Before TCR sequencing, CD4+ T cells and CD8+ T cells were sorted from peripheral blood as separate populations.

Results the study describes overall, beyond this receptor: Partial responders in the 0.1-3.0 mg/kg groups had among the lowest normalized peripheral clonal expansion, especially among CD8+ T cells. At doses of 0.1 to 3.0 mg/kg, clonal expansion of both CD4+ and CD8+ blood T cells was observed from baseline to week 6. On average, CD8+ T cells showed more expanded clones than CD4+ T cells after ivuxolimab. Low levels of normalized T-cell clonal expansion were also seen in some patients who did not respond. Which antigens the clonally expanded peripheral T cells were specific for was not determined.

The sequence came from an adult with an advanced solid tumor such as melanoma, head and neck, liver or kidney cancer. The V and J segments used are TRBV9 and TRBJ1-1; 8 middle bases align to TRBD1. Sequencing was performed on CD4+ or CD8+ T cells sorted from blood, taken in a trial of the OX40 agonist ivuxolimab. The DNA sequence is TGTGCCAGCAGCGTATTTTCGGACAGGGCCACTGAAGCTTTCTTT. Translated, this is CASSVFSDRATEAFF.